This T cell receptor (beta chain) is drawn from a study of shared clonotypes between healthy human individuals. This clone was detected a few times. The target antigen is unknown. Recent acute infections and vaccinations were absent in the healthy HIV-negative adult donors. CDR1 is MDHEN and CDR2 is SYDVKM in the germline V gene. V lost 3 bases, J lost 7 bases, and 4 bases stayed unmatched. The CDR3 has 13 amino acids. Clones were read by immunoSEQ multiplex PCR, and TCRdb kept only the in-frame ones, dropping some. This sample has fewer than 400,000 clones, with roughly 70% found just once. Study observations and caveats: What limited the represented genetic and exposure-history diversity was the small number of donors. Larger estimated richness was generally recorded for naive subsets relative to memory subsets. Relative to their counterparts shared across all four donors, non-shared clonotypes exhibited diminished generation probabilities.

The specimen was memory CD4+ T cells sorted from blood. Subset denoted: CD45RA-negative fraction. The receptor was derived from a man aged 25 to 45 in good health. The rearrangement uses TRBV28 and TRBJ2-3; 7 nucleotides line up with TRBD2. Here the CDR3 DNA reads TGTGCCAGCAGTTTTGGAGCGGGGAATACGCAGTATTTT. This encodes CASSFGAGNTQYF.